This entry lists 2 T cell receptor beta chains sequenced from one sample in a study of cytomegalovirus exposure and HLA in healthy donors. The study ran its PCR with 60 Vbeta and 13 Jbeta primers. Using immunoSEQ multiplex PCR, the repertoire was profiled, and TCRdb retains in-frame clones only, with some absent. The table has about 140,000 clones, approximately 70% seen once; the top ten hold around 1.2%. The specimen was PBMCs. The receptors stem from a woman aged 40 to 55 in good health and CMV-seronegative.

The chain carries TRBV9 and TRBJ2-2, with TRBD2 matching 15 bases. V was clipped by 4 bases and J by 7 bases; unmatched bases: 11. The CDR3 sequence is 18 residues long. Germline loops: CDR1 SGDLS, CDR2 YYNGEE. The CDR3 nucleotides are TGTGCCAGCAGCACTCCGGGACTAGCGGGGGGCCAGGTCGGGGAGCTGTTTTTT. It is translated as CASSTPGLAGGQVGELFF.

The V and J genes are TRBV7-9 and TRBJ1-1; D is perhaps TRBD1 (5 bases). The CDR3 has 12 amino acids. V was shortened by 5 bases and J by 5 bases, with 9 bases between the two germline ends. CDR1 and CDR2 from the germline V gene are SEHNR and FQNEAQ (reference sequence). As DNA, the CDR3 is TGTGCCAGCAGCCCGGGGGGGACTGAAGCTTTCTTT. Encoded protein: CASSPGGTEAFF.